This T cell receptor (beta chain) derives from a study of neurological immune-mediated disorders. Study-wide findings and caveats: Phylogenetic grouping put 18 of 34 multiple sclerosis patients' repertoires into one related-CDR3 cluster, a possible signature.

The CDR3 consists of 15 residues. CDR1 SGHRS and CDR2 YFSETQ come from the germline V gene. Trimming removed 4 bases from V and 0 bases from J, with 12 bases in between. This clonotype was seen at least ten times. Its antigen is not identified. In TCRdb, the 5' RACE reads were re-called with MiXCR into one record per CDR3 protein. The repertoire has 100,000 to 150,000 distinct CDR3 sequences, roughly 3.2% of them found once; the top ten carry over 1%. The sequenced sample consisted of PBMCs. This chain connects TRBV5-1 to TRBJ2-3, with D possibly TRBD2 on 5 matching bases. This receptor was taken from a woman aged 30 to 39 with multiple sclerosis. Here the CDR3 reads CASSEASRSTDTQYF. CDR3 in DNA: TGCGCCAGCAGCGAAGCTAGCAGAAGCACAGATACGCAGTATTTT.